This T cell receptor beta chain originates from a study of post-analysis software for immune sequencing data (dated by TCRdb to about 2015). Turning to the overall study: The recorded disease courses included relapsing-remitting, secondary progressive and progressive-relapsing multiple sclerosis, and some patients had no subtype annotation. The multiple sclerosis patient repertoires were compared with under 13 previously published healthy control repertoires from donors aged 6 to 25 years. A subset of samples was prepared in parallel using single-end sample barcoding, then pooled and co-amplified after Illumina adapter ligation. General findings and caveats noted by the study authors: The control group was slightly older than the multiple sclerosis patient group. Significantly lower normalized Chao1 diversity was found in multiple sclerosis patients than in controls, suggesting substantial peripheral T-cell clonal expansion. Direct clustering with F measure showed strong co-clustering of samples prepared in the same batch, prompting a batch-effect correction. About 5 TRBV segments, including TRBV5-6, TRBV5-1 and TRBV20-1, were significantly more frequent in patients than controls.

CDR1 and CDR2 are drawn from the germline V gene: MNHNS, SASEGT. Measured from the cysteine to the phenylalanine, the CDR3 is 12 residues long. The read is trimmed to its CDR3 DNA, 36 bases read in frame from base 1. V loses 4 bases of germline sequence and J loses 4 bases, and the interval between the two ends is 7 bases. Receptor amplification or capture employed PCR. The reads were generated on an Illumina HiSeq 2500. To reduce PCR and sequencing biases, unique molecular identifiers were built into the TCR beta cDNA libraries. Per 1 to 10 million input T cells, approximately 500,000 cDNA molecules were obtained, such that each molecule approximated one T cell. Patient libraries were prepared and sequenced with the same protocol used for the earlier healthy control dataset. Within a given batch, samples were prepared together, multiplexed and sequenced on the same HiSeq lane. The study's processing was this. Raw barcoded reads were processed with MIGEC, discarding single-read molecular identifier groups before consensus assembly and CDR3 extraction. VDJtools was used for post-analysis of the clonotype tables, and diversity was normalized by down-sampling every dataset to the size of the smallest sample. In repertoire overlap clustering, CDR3 amino acid sequences, but not nucleotide sequences, were matched to correct batch-related cross-sample contamination. In TCRdb, the public reads were trimmed at Q25 with fastp and aligned with MiXCR, with productive beta chains retained. When rows share a CDR3 protein, they turn into one entry using the most common DNA and genes. The V and J calls here are based on TCRdb, not the publication. The sample table records about 460,000 distinct CDR3 sequences; approximately 45% of these occur just once. The top ten clonotypes cover about 12% of the sample.

In the case of this clonotype: The antigen it recognizes is unknown. The record has no base qualities; no much larger clone is one base away.

TCR beta repertoires were profiled from peripheral blood of more than ten young patients with multiple sclerosis to demonstrate the VDJtools post-analysis software. The multiple sclerosis patients were children and adolescents between roughly 6 and 16 years of age. The sequenced sample was blood. The receptor comes from a girl aged 5-17 years with multiple sclerosis. The sequence is built from TRBV6-1 and TRBJ1-2; the D gene remains uncertain. The CDR3 protein sequence reads: CASSAAFYGYTF. Here is the DNA: TGTGCCAGCAGTGCAGCCTTCTATGGCTACACCTTC.